This TCR beta chain comes out of a study of CD8 T cells in Susac syndrome (dated by TCRdb to the late 2010s). Broadly, across the study: The study used repertoire sequencing to test whether antigen drove CD8+ T cell activation and differentiation in Susac syndrome.

Including the terminal cysteine and phenylalanine, the CDR3 comprises 13 residues. Only the CDR3 region is kept as DNA, spanning 39 bases read in frame from base 1. For CDR1 and CDR2, the germline V gene lists SGHDT and YYEEEE. V is cut by 1 base and J by 5 bases, and the space between the germline ends is 9 bases. Results and caveats for the whole study, not just this receptor: The number of individuals in the TCR sequencing and HLA analysis was recognized as being relatively small.

Peripheral blood CD8+ and CD4+ T cells from healthy donors, Susac syndrome patients and multiple sclerosis patients were profiled using high-throughput TCR beta sequencing. The healthy donors served as controls matched for age and sex. CD8+ TEMRA cells were enriched by FACS, while bulk CD8+ and CD4+ T cells were purified by magnetic negative isolation. Blood was collected in EDTA tubes and processed within 24 hours, with PBMCs isolated through density gradient centrifugation. PBMCs intended for TCR sequencing were cryopreserved in liquid nitrogen and were subsequently thawed in a 37 degrees C water bath. Purity of sorted or isolated CD4+, CD8+ and CD8+ TEMRA cells was at least 90%. In the case of this clonotype: Its cognate antigen has yet to be identified. There are no base qualities to consult, and no much larger clone falls within one base.

RNA was extracted using the RNeasy kit, and about 0.5 to 1 ug of the RNA was reverse transcribed with random hexamers. TCR beta CDR3 regions were amplified with the immunoSEQ multiplex PCR assay covering 54 Vbeta and 13 Jbeta segments. PCR amplification bias was corrected using a synthetic template baseline for primer optimization and computational correction. The paper's processing steps were these. Reads were annotated to V, D and J genes per IMGT and analyzed with immunoSEQ Analyzer, keeping only productive sequences. Clonality was calculated as one minus the Shannon entropy normalized by log2 of the number of productive unique sequences. For each patient and control, public and private clones were evaluated among the 100 most prevalent clones. A clone was defined as Susac-specific if it was absent from the healthy and MS cohorts, from roughly 1,000 published viral clones and from other ImmuneACCESS disease sequences. TCRdb took the public reads, trimmed them with fastp at Q25, ran MiXCR for clone calling and kept in-frame beta chains. Rows are combined by CDR3 protein, so each entry shows the most common genes and DNA. The V and J calls and clone size come from TCRdb's table, not from the authors' own analysis. The table for this sample lists 100,000 to 150,000 distinct CDR3 sequences; roughly 96% of them were counted only once. The top ten constitute around 0.12% of the sample.

The sample comprised CD4+ T cells from PBMCs. The chain is made from TRBV5-6 and TRBJ2-5, with an unclear D gene assignment. The source is a human donor in good health. The nucleotide sequence is given as TGTGCCAGCAGCTTGCAAGGTCTGGAGACCCAGTACTTC. Its protein reads: CASSLQGLETQYF.